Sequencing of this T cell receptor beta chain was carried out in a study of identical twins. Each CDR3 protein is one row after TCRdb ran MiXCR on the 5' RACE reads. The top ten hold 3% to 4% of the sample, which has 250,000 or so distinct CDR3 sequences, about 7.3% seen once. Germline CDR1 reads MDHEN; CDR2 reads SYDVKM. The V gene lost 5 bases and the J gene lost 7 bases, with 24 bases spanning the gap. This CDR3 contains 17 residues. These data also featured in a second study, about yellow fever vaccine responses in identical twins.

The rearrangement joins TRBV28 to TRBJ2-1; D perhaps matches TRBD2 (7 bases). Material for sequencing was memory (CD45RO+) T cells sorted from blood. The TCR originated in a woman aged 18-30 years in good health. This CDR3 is CASSLNVGGGAGNEQFF. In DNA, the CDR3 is TGTGCCAGCAGTCTTAATGTGGGGGGGGGCGCGGGGAATGAGCAGTTCTTC.